This T cell receptor (beta chain) originates from a study of cytomegalovirus exposure and HLA in healthy donors. 13 Jbeta primers and 60 Vbeta primers were used for the PCR. The assay was immunoSEQ multiplex PCR, and TCRdb's table has in-frame clones only and misses some. The data show about 120,000 clones, roughly a tenth seen once. The ends were cut back, 1 base at V and 7 bases at J, with 14 bases in the middle. Germline V gene lookup returns CDR1 LNHDA and CDR2 SQIVND (reference sequence). This CDR3 region has 15 residues. This chain uses TRBV19 with TRBJ2-1; perhaps TRBD2 as D (5 bases). Sequenced sample: PBMCs. The sequence was obtained from a woman aged 18-29 years in good health and CMV-seropositive. Here the CDR3 reads CASSIGPGLANEQFF. The CDR3 DNA reads as TGTGCCAGTAGTATAGGGCCCGGGCTAGCAAATGAGCAGTTCTTC.